Presented here are 6 T cell receptor beta chains from one specimen sequenced in a study of T cells in Graves' hyperthyroidism and ophthalmopathy. RNA transcripts served as the template for amplifying TCR beta CDR3 regions. HTBI primers were the set used in a first-round RT-PCR of the TCR CDR3. MiXCR, applied by TCRdb to the multiplex PCR reads, yields one record per CDR3 protein. The sample lists about 420,000 distinct CDR3 sequences, approximately 15% seen once, with 11% to 15% in the top ten. The source material was blood. The source of these receptors is a woman aged 18-29 years with Graves' hyperthyroidism.

This clonotype has just a few counts. The chain employs TRBV20-1 and TRBJ2-5, with D perhaps matching TRBD1 or TRBD2 (5 bases each). Germline CDR1 DFQATT, CDR2 SNEGSKA (reference sequence). The ends were cut back, 6 bases at V and 5 bases at J, with 19 bases in the middle. The CDR3 length is 14 residues. CDR3 sequence (DNA): TGCAGTGCCACGCGTTGGGACCCCAGGGAGACCCAGTACTTC. Its translation is CSATRWDPRETQYF.

Many counts were recorded for this clonotype. This chain joins TRBV3-1 and TRBJ1-5; 8 bases line up with TRBD1. The CDR3 spans 14 residues. CDR1 and CDR2 (germline): LGHDT, YNNKEL (reference sequence). The ends lost 4 bases at V and 5 bases at J; junction bases unmatched: 4. The CDR3 sequence is CASSPQGAHQPQHF. The CDR3 coding sequence is TGTGCCAGCAGCCCTCAGGGGGCCCATCAGCCCCAGCATTTT.

At least ten counts were recorded for this clonotype. The rearrangement uses TRBV11-2 and TRBJ2-7, with D possibly TRBD1 on 6 matching bases. CDR3 length: 16 amino acids. V dropped 4 bases and J dropped 3 bases, with 19 bases sitting between them. CDR1 and CDR2 (germline): SGHAT, FQNNGV. CDR3 coding DNA: TGTGCCAGCAGCTCAAATCAGGGGCCGGTTGGCTACGAGCAGTACTTC. It yields the protein CASSSNQGPVGYEQYF.

The chain links TRBV29-1 to TRBJ2-1; 11 nucleotides align to TRBD1. V gave up 3 bases and J gave up 7 bases; unmatched junction bases: 5. The CDR3 is made up of 14 amino acids. CDR1 and CDR2 from the germline V gene are SQVTM and ANQGSEA. The CDR3 coding sequence is TGCAGCGTTGAGGGACAGGGGGTTGGGAATGAGCAGTTCTTC. This translates into CSVEGQGVGNEQFF.

Here the CDR3 reads CSPARAKNIQYF. For the CDR3, the DNA is TGCAGCCCCGCTCGGGCAAAAAACATTCAGTACTTC. J is TRBJ2-4 and V is TRBV29-1; D ambiguous. Trimming took 8 bases from V and 4 from J, leaving 12 bases between them. Germline CDR1 SQVTM, CDR2 ANQGSEA. CDR3 length: 12 residues.

This clonotype was picked up many times. This chain uses TRBV3-1 with TRBJ2-7; 12 positions agree with TRBD2. Trimming removed 3 bases from V and 6 bases from J; junction bases left unmatched: 6. The CDR3 is made up of 15 amino acids. CDR1 and CDR2 from the germline V gene are LGHDT and YNNKEL (reference sequence). The CDR3 loop reads CASSQTGLAGGEQYF. In nucleotides, the CDR3 is TGTGCCAGCAGCCAGACGGGACTAGCGGGCGGCGAGCAGTACTTC.